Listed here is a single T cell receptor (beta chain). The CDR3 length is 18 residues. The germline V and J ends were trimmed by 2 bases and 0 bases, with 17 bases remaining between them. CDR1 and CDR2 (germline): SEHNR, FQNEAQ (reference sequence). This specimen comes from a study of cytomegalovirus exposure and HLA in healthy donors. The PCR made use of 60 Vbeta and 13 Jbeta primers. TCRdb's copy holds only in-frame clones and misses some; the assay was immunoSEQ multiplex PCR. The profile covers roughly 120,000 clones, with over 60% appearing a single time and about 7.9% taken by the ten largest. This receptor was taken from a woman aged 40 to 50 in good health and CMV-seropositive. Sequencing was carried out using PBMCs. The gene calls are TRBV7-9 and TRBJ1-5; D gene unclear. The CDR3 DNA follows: TGTGCCAGCAGCTTAACCGGTACTGGGCCGCTTAGCAATCAGCCCCAGCATTTT. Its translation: CASSLTGTGPLSNQPQHF.